This is a list of T cell receptor beta chains from one sample in a study of cytomegalovirus exposure and HLA in healthy donors. Libraries were prepared by immunoSEQ multiplex PCR; TCRdb keeps only in-frame clonotypes and omits some of them. Altogether about 70,000 clones are present, more than 80% being singletons, with the ten largest covering 2%. Material: PBMCs. These receptors were collected from a woman aged 30 to 39 in good health and CMV-seronegative. CDR3s include the opening cysteine and the closing phenylalanine or tryptophan. D genes are given only for firm matches. Clone size is shown for a subset of rows, as once, few, many or a class of expanded clone.

abundance: -
d_gene: -
j_gene: TRBJ1-2
v_gene: TRBV7-9
CDR3nt: TGTGCCAGCAGCCCAGACAGCCTCTATGGCTACACCTTC
CDR3aa: CASSPDSLYGYTF

abundance: -
d_gene: TRBD2
j_gene: TRBJ2-5
v_gene: TRBV7-2
CDR3nt: TGTGCCAGCAGCTCCCGGACTAGCGGGAGCAGAGAGACCCAGTACTTC
CDR3aa: CASSSRTSGSRETQYF

abundance: -
d_gene: -
j_gene: TRBJ1-1
v_gene: TRBV21-1
CDR3nt: TGTGCCAGCAGCAAAGCCGTGAACACTGAAGCTTTCTTT
CDR3aa: CASSKAVNTEAFF

abundance: -
d_gene: -
j_gene: TRBJ2-4
v_gene: TRBV7-9
CDR3nt: TGTGCCAGCAGCCTAGGCAGAAACATTCAGTACTTC
CDR3aa: CASSLGRNIQYF

abundance: -
d_gene: -
j_gene: TRBJ2-7
v_gene: TRBV28
CDR3nt: TGTGCCAGCAGCGGGACATTTTACGAGCAGTACTTC
CDR3aa: CASSGTFYEQYF

abundance: -
d_gene: -
j_gene: TRBJ1-6
v_gene: TRBV19
CDR3nt: TGTGCCAGTAGCGCCGGACGGATGGTCCGGGGGAATTCACCCCTCCACTTT
CDR3aa: CASSAGRMVRGNSPLHF

abundance: once
d_gene: -
j_gene: TRBJ2-6
v_gene: TRBV27
CDR3nt: TGTGCCAGCAGTTTAGGGAGCTCTGGGGCCAACGTCCTGACTTTC
CDR3aa: CASSLGSSGANVLTF

abundance: -
d_gene: TRBD1
j_gene: TRBJ2-2
v_gene: TRBV10-3
CDR3nt: TGTGCCATCAGGGAACCCAGACAGGGAAACACCGGGGAGCTGTTTTTT
CDR3aa: CAIREPRQGNTGELFF

abundance: -
d_gene: TRBD1
j_gene: TRBJ1-5
v_gene: TRBV7-2
CDR3nt: TGTGCCAGCAGCTTAGGACAGGGGGCTGGAATTCGCAATCAGCCCCAGCATTTT
CDR3aa: CASSLGQGAGIRNQPQHF

abundance: -
d_gene: TRBD2
j_gene: TRBJ2-7
v_gene: TRBV5-6
CDR3nt: TGTGCCAGCAGCCTGGGACTAGGCGATCCGGGGGAGCAGTACTTC
CDR3aa: CASSLGLGDPGEQYF

abundance: -
d_gene: -
j_gene: TRBJ2-1
v_gene: TRBV11-2
CDR3nt: TGTGCCAGCAGCTTTAGACAGGACTACAATGAGCAGTTCTTC
CDR3aa: CASSFRQDYNEQFF

abundance: -
d_gene: TRBD1
j_gene: TRBJ1-1
v_gene: TRBV7-3
CDR3nt: TGTGCCAGCAGCTTAGACAGGGGGAACACTGAAGCTTTCTTT
CDR3aa: CASSLDRGNTEAFF

abundance: -
d_gene: TRBD2
j_gene: TRBJ2-7
v_gene: TRBV9
CDR3nt: TGTGCCAGCAGCGTAGCGCCTAGCGGGAGGAGAGAGCAGTACTTC
CDR3aa: CASSVAPSGRREQYF

abundance: -
d_gene: TRBD1
j_gene: TRBJ2-7
v_gene: TRBV19
CDR3nt: TGTGCCAGTAGTTCCCGACAGGGGAGTGCCTACGAGCAGTACTTC
CDR3aa: CASSSRQGSAYEQYF

abundance: -
d_gene: TRBD1
j_gene: TRBJ1-5
v_gene: TRBV6-1
CDR3nt: TGTGCCAGCAGTGAGGGCAGGGGGCGAGGTCAGCCCCAGCATTTT
CDR3aa: CASSEGRGRGQPQHF